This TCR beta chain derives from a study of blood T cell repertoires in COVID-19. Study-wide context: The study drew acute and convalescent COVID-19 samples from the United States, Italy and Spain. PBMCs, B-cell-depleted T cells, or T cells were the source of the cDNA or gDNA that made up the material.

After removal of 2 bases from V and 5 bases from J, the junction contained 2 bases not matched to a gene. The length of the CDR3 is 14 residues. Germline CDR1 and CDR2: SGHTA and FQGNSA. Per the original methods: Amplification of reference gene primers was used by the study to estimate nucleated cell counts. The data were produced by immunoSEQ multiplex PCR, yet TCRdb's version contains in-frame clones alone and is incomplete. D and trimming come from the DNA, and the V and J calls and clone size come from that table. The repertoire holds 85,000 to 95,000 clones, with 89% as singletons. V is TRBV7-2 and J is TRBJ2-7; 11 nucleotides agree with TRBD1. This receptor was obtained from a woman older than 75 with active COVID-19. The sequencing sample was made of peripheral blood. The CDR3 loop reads CASSLRTGGHEQYF. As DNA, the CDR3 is TGTGCCAGCAGCTTAAGGACAGGGGGCCACGAGCAGTACTTC.